A single sample gave rise to the 13 T cell receptor beta chains below, sequenced in a study of blood T cell repertoires in COVID-19. Assay: immunoSEQ multiplex PCR; the TCRdb copy retains only in-frame clones and omits some. Of about 27,000 clones in the sample, around 86% were seen once. The sequenced sample was peripheral blood. The receptors shown here come from a man aged 50-59 years with active COVID-19.

This chain connects TRBV5-5 to TRBJ1-5; 8 nucleotides align to TRBD1. This CDR3 comprises 14 residues. The J segment lost 4 bases and the V segment lost 7 bases, leaving 7 bases of the junction unmatched. Germline CDR1 SGHKS, CDR2 YYEKEE (reference sequence). The CDR3 nucleotides read TGTGCCAGCGGATTACAGGGGGGGAATCAGCCCCAGCATTTT. Amino acid sequence: CASGLQGGNQPQHF.

V gene TRBV6-5 combines with J gene TRBJ2-4, with D tentatively TRBD1 (6 bases). The V gene's germline CDR1 is MNHEY and CDR2 SVGAGI. There are 15 residues in the CDR3. Trimming removed 7 bases from V and 0 bases from J, with 13 bases in between. The CDR3, as DNA: TGTGCCAGCACGGGACATATGCTAGCCAAAAACATTCAGTACTTC. Translation: CASTGHMLAKNIQYF.

The chain combines TRBV30 with TRBJ1-1; D gene unclear. V gave up 0 bases and J gave up 2 bases, with 13 bases separating them. The CDR3 totals 15 residues. Germline loops: CDR1 GTSNPN, CDR2 SVGIG (reference sequence). The CDR3 spells CAWSVLVGLNTEAFF. The CDR3 region has the DNA TGTGCCTGGAGTGTACTGGTCGGTCTTAACACTGAAGCTTTCTTT.

V is TRBV9 and J is TRBJ2-3, with a tentative D call TRBD1 (7 bases). CDR3 length: 14 residues. The germline V gene has CDR1 SGDLS and CDR2 YYNGEE. Trimming shortened V by 1 base and J by 5 bases, and 11 bases separated the two germline ends. CDR3 nucleotide sequence: TGTGCCAGCAGCGTATCAGGGGGGTTAGATACGCAGTATTTT. It yields the protein CASSVSGGLDTQYF. The full variable domain, completed using reference TRBV9 and TRBJ2-3, is DSGVTQTPKHLITATGQRVTLRCSPRSGDLSVYWYQQSLDQGLQFLIQYYNGEERAKGNILERFSAQQFPDLHSELNLSSLELGDSALYFCASSVSGGLDTQYFGPGTRLTVL.

The chain carries TRBV4-1 and TRBJ1-3, with D tentatively TRBD1 (6 bases). CDR1 MGHRA and CDR2 YSYEKL come from the germline V gene. The CDR3 contains 18 residues. Trimming took 4 bases from V and 0 from J, leaving 19 bases between them. CDR3 bases: TGCGCCAGCAGCCGGGGGCGACCAAACTTTTCCTCTGGAAACACCATATATTTT. Amino acid sequence: CASSRGRPNFSSGNTIYF.

The chain employs TRBV5-1 and TRBJ2-3, with a possible D match to TRBD2 (5 bases). CDR1 is SGHRS, CDR2 YFSETQ, per germline. CDR3 length equals 14 residues. Trimming took 6 bases from V and 2 from J, leaving 13 bases between them. The CDR3 DNA reads as TGCGCCAGCAACGAATGGACTGTCACAGATACGCAGTATTTT. This gives the protein CASNEWTVTDTQYF.

V usage is TRBV7-6 and J usage is TRBJ2-7; D is perhaps TRBD2 (5 bases). Trimming left V 5 bases short and J 5 bases short, with 13 bases between. The CDR3 has 13 amino acids. Germline lookup yields CDR1 SGHVS and CDR2 FNYEAQ. In nucleotides, the CDR3 is TGTGCCAGCAGCCTAAGCGGCGCAAACGAGCAGTACTTC. It encodes CASSLSGANEQYF.

The rearrangement joins TRBV29-1 to TRBJ1-1; no clear D. Germline values: CDR1 SQVTM, CDR2 ANQGSEA. The CDR3 contains 12 residues. Trimming shortened V by 5 bases and J by 6 bases, and 13 bases separated the two germline ends. This CDR3 is CSVNPGIAEAFF. CDR3 bases: TGCAGCGTTAACCCGGGGATCGCTGAAGCTTTCTTT.

This CDR3 is CASSIGRDFSEAFF. The DNA for the CDR3 is TGTGCCAGTAGTATTGGGCGGGACTTTTCTGAAGCTTTCTTT. The chain recombines TRBV19 with TRBJ1-1; weak D call: TRBD1 (5 bases). Deletions cut 3 bases from V and 6 bases from J, with 14 bases between. The CDR3 has 14 amino acids. Germline CDR1 reads LNHDA; CDR2 reads SQIVND (reference sequence).

V and J are TRBV7-9 and TRBJ1-3; TRBD1 matches 7 bases. This CDR3 spans 13 amino acids. Germline CDR1 and CDR2: SEHNR and FQNEAQ (reference sequence). The J segment lost 4 bases and the V segment lost 5 bases, leaving 2 bases of the junction unmatched. This chain's CDR3 is CASSRDSGNTIYF. The CDR3 nucleotides are TGTGCCAGCAGCCGGGACAGCGGAAACACCATATATTTT.

The chain uses TRBV10-2 and TRBJ2-1; D unresolved. The germline CDR1 and CDR2 sequences are WSHSY and SAAADI. V was shortened by 2 bases and J by 7 bases, with 3 bases between the two germline ends. The CDR3 loop spans 11 amino acids. The CDR3 reads CASSEANEQFF. CDR3 DNA sequence: TGCGCCAGCAGTGAGGCGAATGAGCAGTTCTTC.

This chain connects TRBV7-8 to TRBJ1-2, with TRBD1 matching over 7 bases. Germline trimming cut 6 bases from V and 2 bases from J; bases unmatched to any gene: 6. Germline loops: CDR1 SGHVS, CDR2 FQNEAQ. This CDR3 is built from 14 residues. CDR3 amino acids: CASRGQTTNYGYTF. The CDR3 DNA reads TGTGCCAGCAGGGGACAGACTACCAACTATGGCTACACCTTC. The complete variable domain, with remaining parts taken from reference TRBV7-8 and TRBJ1-2, reads GAGVSQSPRYKVAKRGQDVALRCDPISGHVSLFWYQQALGQGPEFLTYFQNEAQLDKSGLPSDRFFAERPEGSVSTLKIQRTQQEDSAVYLCASRGQTTNYGYTFGSGTRLTVV.

The chain couples TRBV6-2 or TRBV6-3 to TRBJ1-1; D gene uncertain. The V end lost 4 bases, the J end lost 0 bases, and 21 bases lay between the germline ends. There are 18 residues in the CDR3. The germline V gene has CDR1 MNHEY and CDR2 SVGEGT. The CDR3 coding sequence is TGTGCCAGCAGTTCTACGAGCCAGGCGTCTTACATGAACACTGAAGCTTTCTTT. Translated, it gives CASSSTSQASYMNTEAFF.